Listed below are T cell receptor beta chains from one sample, sequenced in a study of T cells after yellow fever vaccination. One entry per CDR3 protein results from TCRdb running MiXCR on the 5' RACE reads. The profile shows about 630,000 distinct CDR3 sequences, 9% to 15% of them singletons. The sequences come from PBMCs, collected on the day of the yellow fever booster vaccination. The receptors stem from a man under 40 who received the YFV17D yellow fever vaccine. Each CDR3 is given with its conserved first and last residue. Each record gives: clone size, J gene, D gene, V gene, CDR3 DNA, CDR3 protein. The D gene is left open where the match is weak. Rows give clone size only sometimes, using once, few, many, or a class for an expanded clone.

clone size: few
J gene: TRBJ2-1
D gene: TRBD1
V gene: TRBV29-1
CDR3 DNA: TGCAGCGTTGGGGGACAGGGGTCCTATGAGCAGTTCTTC
CDR3 protein: CSVGGQGSYEQFF

clone size: few
J gene: TRBJ2-5
D gene: .
V gene: TRBV29-1
CDR3 DNA: TGCAGCGTTTTGGGAAAGATATCTCAAGAGACCCAGTACTTC
CDR3 protein: CSVLGKISQETQYF

clone size: .
J gene: TRBJ2-7
D gene: TRBD1
V gene: TRBV20-1
CDR3 DNA: TGCAGTGCTAAGGACAGGGGGAGTCTCCACGAGCAGTACTTC
CDR3 protein: CSAKDRGSLHEQYF

clone size: few
J gene: TRBJ1-1
D gene: .
V gene: TRBV30
CDR3 DNA: TGTGCCTGGAGTGTACGTGGCAGGGTGAACACTGAAGCTTTCTTT
CDR3 protein: CAWSVRGRVNTEAFF

clone size: .
J gene: TRBJ2-1
D gene: TRBD2
V gene: TRBV20-1
CDR3 DNA: TGCAGTGCTAGTAGCGGGATTTACAATGAGCAGTTCTTC
CDR3 protein: CSASSGIYNEQFF

clone size: few
J gene: TRBJ1-1
D gene: .
V gene: TRBV28
CDR3 DNA: TGTGCCAGCAGTTACCTAACAGGGTCAGAGGCTGAAGCTTTCTTT
CDR3 protein: CASSYLTGSEAEAFF

clone size: few
J gene: TRBJ2-1
D gene: TRBD2
V gene: TRBV4-1
CDR3 DNA: TGCGCCAGCAGCCAAGAGAGAGGGACTAGCGCCTACAATGAGCAGTTCTTC
CDR3 protein: CASSQERGTSAYNEQFF

clone size: .
J gene: TRBJ2-1
D gene: TRBD2
V gene: TRBV7-8
CDR3 DNA: TGTGCCAGCAGCTCACTACTAGCGGGAGTTGGAAATGAGCAGTTCTTC
CDR3 protein: CASSSLLAGVGNEQFF

clone size: few
J gene: TRBJ2-7
D gene: .
V gene: TRBV6-5
CDR3 DNA: TGTGCCAGCAGTTACGGGTGGTCATCCGAGCAGTACTTC
CDR3 protein: CASSYGWSSEQYF

clone size: few
J gene: TRBJ2-1
D gene: .
V gene: TRBV5-1
CDR3 DNA: TGCGCCAGCACCCTTACTCGAGACCCGCTGGCAGATGAGCAGTTCTTC
CDR3 protein: CASTLTRDPLADEQFF

clone size: .
J gene: TRBJ2-5
D gene: TRBD2
V gene: TRBV27
CDR3 DNA: TGTGCCAGCAGCTCTGGGCTTAGCGGGGGACTCCAAGAGACCCAGTACTTC
CDR3 protein: CASSSGLSGGLQETQYF

clone size: few
J gene: TRBJ1-3
D gene: .
V gene: TRBV7-2
CDR3 DNA: TGTGCCAGCAGCGCTCCCCCGGGGACAGGAAACACCATATATTTT
CDR3 protein: CASSAPPGTGNTIYF

clone size: many
J gene: TRBJ2-5
D gene: .
V gene: TRBV7-3
CDR3 DNA: TGTGCCAGCAGCCCCTATGGGAATAAAGAGACCCAGTACTTC
CDR3 protein: CASSPYGNKETQYF

clone size: few
J gene: TRBJ2-1
D gene: .
V gene: TRBV10-3
CDR3 DNA: TGTGCCATCAGATCCGACTCGACCGTGGAGCAGTTCTTC
CDR3 protein: CAIRSDSTVEQFF

clone size: few
J gene: TRBJ2-2
D gene: .
V gene: TRBV9
CDR3 DNA: TGTGCCAGCAGCGTATACGGTACCGGGGAGCTGTTTTTT
CDR3 protein: CASSVYGTGELFF

clone size: .
J gene: TRBJ2-7
D gene: .
V gene: TRBV27
CDR3 DNA: TGTGCCAGCAGTGACAATAGCCCCTCCTACGAGCAGTACTTC
CDR3 protein: CASSDNSPSYEQYF

clone size: .
J gene: TRBJ2-5
D gene: TRBD2
V gene: TRBV28
CDR3 DNA: TGTGCCAGCGGCGGGACTAGCTCATGGGAGACCCAGTACTTC
CDR3 protein: CASGGTSSWETQYF

clone size: .
J gene: TRBJ2-1
D gene: TRBD2
V gene: TRBV7-6
CDR3 DNA: TGTGCCAGCAGCGAGGCCGGGACTAGCGGGTACAATGAGCAGTTCTTC
CDR3 protein: CASSEAGTSGYNEQFF

clone size: few
J gene: TRBJ2-5
D gene: .
V gene: TRBV20-1
CDR3 DNA: TGCAGTGCTAGAGATCTGTTAGGGACCTACGAGGAGACCCAGTACTTC
CDR3 protein: CSARDLLGTYEETQYF

clone size: .
J gene: TRBJ2-5
D gene: .
V gene: TRBV12-3/TRBV12-4
CDR3 DNA: TGTGCCAGCAGTTTAGGTAGCGTAGAGACCCAGTACTTC
CDR3 protein: CASSLGSVETQYF

clone size: few
J gene: TRBJ2-7
D gene: .
V gene: TRBV5-4
CDR3 DNA: TGTGCCAGCAGCCTCCGGGGCGGGGCCCCCTACGAGCAGTACTTC
CDR3 protein: CASSLRGGAPYEQYF

clone size: .
J gene: TRBJ1-2
D gene: .
V gene: TRBV6-5
CDR3 DNA: TGTGCCAGCAGTTACTCGATCGGGGGAGTGTTCGTTGGCTACACCTTC
CDR3 protein: CASSYSIGGVFVGYTF

clone size: .
J gene: TRBJ2-1
D gene: TRBD2
V gene: TRBV11-3
CDR3 DNA: TGTGCCAGCAGCGCCCGGACTAGAGAGAGTGAGCAGTTCTTC
CDR3 protein: CASSARTRESEQFF

clone size: .
J gene: TRBJ2-1
D gene: .
V gene: TRBV11-2
CDR3 DNA: TGTGCCAGCAGCTTCGCCCCGCTAAGCTCCTACAATGAGCAGTTCTTC
CDR3 protein: CASSFAPLSSYNEQFF

clone size: .
J gene: TRBJ1-5
D gene: .
V gene: TRBV20-1
CDR3 DNA: TGCAGTGCTAGAGATCGGGGTATTAGCAATCAGCCCCAGCATTTT
CDR3 protein: CSARDRGISNQPQHF

clone size: few
J gene: TRBJ2-2
D gene: .
V gene: TRBV6-5
CDR3 DNA: TGTGCCAGCAGTTATTCCGGGCAGAGAAACACCGGGGAGCTGTTTTTT
CDR3 protein: CASSYSGQRNTGELFF

clone size: few
J gene: TRBJ1-2
D gene: TRBD1
V gene: TRBV27
CDR3 DNA: TGTGCCAGCGGCGGGACAGGGGGCCGCAACTATGGCTACACCTTC
CDR3 protein: CASGGTGGRNYGYTF

clone size: .
J gene: TRBJ1-4
D gene: .
V gene: TRBV7-9
CDR3 DNA: TGTGCCAGCAGCGAAGACGGTGCAACTAATGAAAAACTGTTTTTT
CDR3 protein: CASSEDGATNEKLFF

clone size: few
J gene: TRBJ2-1
D gene: TRBD2
V gene: TRBV28
CDR3 DNA: TGTGCCAGCAGTGTAGCGGGAGTATGGAATGAGCAGTTCTTC
CDR3 protein: CASSVAGVWNEQFF

clone size: many
J gene: TRBJ2-1
D gene: .
V gene: TRBV24-1
CDR3 DNA: TGTGCCACCAGTCGAGCGGAGGCCCATGAGCAGTTCTTC
CDR3 protein: CATSRAEAHEQFF

clone size: few
J gene: TRBJ2-1
D gene: TRBD2
V gene: TRBV7-2
CDR3 DNA: TGTGCCAGCAGCCGGGGGGCTAGCGGGAGATACAATGAGCAGTTCTTC
CDR3 protein: CASSRGASGRYNEQFF

clone size: .
J gene: TRBJ2-7
D gene: .
V gene: TRBV7-9
CDR3 DNA: TGTGCCAGCAGCCAACCTTACAAAGACCCCACCTACGAGCAGTACTTC
CDR3 protein: CASSQPYKDPTYEQYF

clone size: .
J gene: TRBJ2-3
D gene: .
V gene: TRBV7-2
CDR3 DNA: TGTGCCAGCAGTATCGAAGGGGGGAGGAGAAGGACAGATACGCAGTATTTT
CDR3 protein: CASSIEGGRRRTDTQYF

clone size: few
J gene: TRBJ1-1
D gene: .
V gene: TRBV7-9
CDR3 DNA: TGTGCCAGCAGACCCGGGAATTCGTACACTGAAGCTTTCTTT
CDR3 protein: CASRPGNSYTEAFF

clone size: .
J gene: TRBJ1-2
D gene: .
V gene: TRBV5-1
CDR3 DNA: TGCGCCAGCAGCTCCGAACCTGCTTCTGGCTACACCTTC
CDR3 protein: CASSSEPASGYTF